Reported below is one TCR beta chain. This clonotype showed up many times. Its antigen is not yet known. Per-base qualities were not stored, and no clone one base away is much larger. The sample comes from a study of CD8 T cells in ankylosing spondylitis (dated by TCRdb to about 2017). A note on the overall study: To find TCR variants linked to disease, the study profiled T cell receptor beta repertoires in ankylosing spondylitis patients and healthy donors. Peripheral blood samples were taken, and synovial fluid was additionally collected from ankylosing spondylitis patients. The full study cohort was made up of 25 ankylosing spondylitis patients and around 100 healthy donors. General study outcomes and caveats: The disease-linked clones were reported as significantly enriched in matched synovial fluid samples from ankylosing spondylitis patients. In peripheral blood, the disease-linked clones were found at relatively low frequencies and had a CD8+ phenotype. Blood from ankylosing spondylitis patients appeared to be characterized by a TCR beta motif made up of several highly homologous amino acid variants. Some motif variants had previously been reported in the synovial fluid and blood of reactive arthritis patients, which suggests shared mechanisms of disease initiation.

CDR1 and CDR2 (MGHDK, SYGVNS) derive from the germline V gene. V sheds 6 bases and J sheds 0 bases, leaving 9 bases between their ends. The cysteine opens and the phenylalanine closes a CDR3 of 15 amino acids. Just CDR3 DNA is preserved here, 45 bases in frame from base 1. Sequencing took place on an Illumina HiSeq 2500. TCR beta libraries were prepared by quantitative 5'-RACE with molecular barcodes. The authors processed their data as follows. A new computational method based on a probabilistic model of VDJ rearrangement was used to identify disease-linked TCR variants. TCRdb trimmed public reads at Q25 via fastp, called clones via MiXCR and kept in-frame beta chains. Duplicate CDR3 protein sequences are folded into a single record with the most common DNA and genes. TCRdb's processing, not the authors', yielded these V and J calls. The table for this sample lists 240,000 or so distinct CDR3 sequences; around 7.8% of them were counted only once. The leading ten clones occupy almost 7% of the sample.

The chain uses TRBV25-1 and TRBJ2-6; a tentative D call is TRBD1 (6 bases match). Sequenced: blood, either unsorted or a sorted T cell fraction (not recorded which). The source of this sequence is a male donor with ankylosing spondylitis or in good health (not recorded which). The DNA is as follows: TGTGCCAGCAGCAAACAGGGCTCTGGGGCCAACGTCCTGACTTTC. The resulting protein is CASSKQGSGANVLTF.